This T cell receptor (beta chain) was obtained from a study of CD8+CD57+ T cells in acquired aplastic anemia. Patients selected for sequencing had displayed CD8+CD57+ cell expansion by flow cytometry. This clonotype was seen repeatedly, ten times or more. Genomic DNA provided the template from which TCR beta VDJ and CDR3 profiles were obtained. TCRdb re-analysed the reads in MiXCR, keeping a single row per CDR3 protein. The table has around 150,000 distinct CDR3 sequences, about 48% seen once. The source of this sequence is a human donor with aplastic anemia. Specimen: sorted CD4+, CD8+, or CD8+CD57+ T cells (not recorded which) from PBMCs.

The CDR3 spells CASSLAPGQVYEQYF. CDR3 DNA sequence: TGTGCCAGCAGCTTAGCTCCGGGACAGGTCTACGAGCAGTACTTC. V usage is TRBV7-2 and J usage is TRBJ2-7; the match to TRBD1 covers 8 bases. Germline trimming cut 0 bases from V and 3 bases from J; bases unmatched to any gene: 4. The CDR3 is 15 amino acids. Germline V CDR1 and CDR2: SGHTA, FQGNSA.